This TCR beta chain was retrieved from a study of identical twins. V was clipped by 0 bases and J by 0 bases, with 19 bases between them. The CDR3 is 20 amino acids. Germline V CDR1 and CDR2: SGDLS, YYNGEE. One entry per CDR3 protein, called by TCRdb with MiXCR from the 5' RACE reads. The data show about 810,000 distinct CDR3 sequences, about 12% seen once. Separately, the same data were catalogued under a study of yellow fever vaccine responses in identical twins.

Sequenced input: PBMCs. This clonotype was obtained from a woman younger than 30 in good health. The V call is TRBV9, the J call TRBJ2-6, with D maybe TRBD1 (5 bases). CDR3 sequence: CASSVVGPGQEASGANVLTF. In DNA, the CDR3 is TGTGCCAGCAGCGTAGTGGGGCCAGGACAAGAGGCCTCTGGGGCCAACGTCCTGACTTTC.